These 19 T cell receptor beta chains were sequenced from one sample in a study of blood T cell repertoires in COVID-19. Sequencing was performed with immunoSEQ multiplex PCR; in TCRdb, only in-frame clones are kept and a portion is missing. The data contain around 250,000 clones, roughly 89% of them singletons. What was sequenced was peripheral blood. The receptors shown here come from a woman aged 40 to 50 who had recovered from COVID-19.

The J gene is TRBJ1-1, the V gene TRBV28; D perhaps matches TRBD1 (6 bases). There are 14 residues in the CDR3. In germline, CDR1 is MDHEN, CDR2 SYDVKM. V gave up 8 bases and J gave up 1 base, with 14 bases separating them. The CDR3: CASRMGGANTEAFF. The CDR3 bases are TGTGCCAGCCGTATGGGGGGGGCGAACACTGAAGCTTTCTTT.

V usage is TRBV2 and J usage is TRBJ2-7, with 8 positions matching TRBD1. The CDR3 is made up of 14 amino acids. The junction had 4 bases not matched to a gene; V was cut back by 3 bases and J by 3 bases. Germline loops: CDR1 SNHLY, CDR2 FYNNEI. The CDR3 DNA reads TGTGCCAGCAGTGATACCGGGACAGGCTACGAGCAGTACTTC. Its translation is CASSDTGTGYEQYF. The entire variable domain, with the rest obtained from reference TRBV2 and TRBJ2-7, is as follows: EPEVTQTPSHQVTQMGQEVILRCVPISNHLYFYWYRQILGQKVEFLVSFYNNEISEKSEIFDDQFSVERPDGSNFTLKIRSTKLEDSAMYFCASSDTGTGYEQYFGPGTRLTVT.

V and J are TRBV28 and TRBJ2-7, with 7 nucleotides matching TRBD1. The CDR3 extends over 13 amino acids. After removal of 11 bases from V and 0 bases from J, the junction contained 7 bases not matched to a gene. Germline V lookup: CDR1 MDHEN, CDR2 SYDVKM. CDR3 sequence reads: CASGQGDSYEQYF. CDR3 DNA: TGTGCCTCCGGGCAGGGGGACTCCTACGAGCAGTACTTC. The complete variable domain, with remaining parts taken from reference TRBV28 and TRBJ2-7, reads DVKVTQSSRYLVKRTGEKVFLECVQDMDHENMFWYRQDPGLGLRLIYFSYDVKMKEKGDIPEGYSVSREKKERFSLILESASTNQTSMYLCASGQGDSYEQYFGPGTRLTVT.

CDR3 region: CASYADNEQFF. The DNA for the CDR3 is TGTGCCAGTTACGCGGACAATGAGCAGTTCTTC. The chain uses TRBV27 and TRBJ2-1; no clear D gene. This CDR3 comprises 11 residues. Trimming removed 9 bases from V and 5 bases from J, with 8 bases in between. Germline lookup yields CDR1 MNHEY and CDR2 SMNVEV (reference sequence).

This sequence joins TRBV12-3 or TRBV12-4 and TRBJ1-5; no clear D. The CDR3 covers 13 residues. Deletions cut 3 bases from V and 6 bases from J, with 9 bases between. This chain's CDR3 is CASSFGLGQPQHF. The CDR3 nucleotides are TGTGCCAGCAGTTTCGGTCTAGGTCAGCCCCAGCATTTT.

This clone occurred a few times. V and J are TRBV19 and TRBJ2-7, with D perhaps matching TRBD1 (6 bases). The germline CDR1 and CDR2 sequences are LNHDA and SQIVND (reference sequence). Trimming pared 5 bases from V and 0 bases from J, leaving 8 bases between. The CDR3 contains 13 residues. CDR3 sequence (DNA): TGTGCCAGTAGTTTGGGGGCCTCCTACGAGCAGTACTTC. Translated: CASSLGASYEQYF.

CDR3: CASSQGSSGANVLTF. The CDR3 DNA follows: TGTGCCAGCAGCCAGGGTAGCTCTGGGGCCAACGTCCTGACTTTC. The chain employs TRBV11-3 and TRBJ2-6; possibly TRBD1 for D (5 bases). Trimming removed 5 bases from V and 0 bases from J, with 8 bases in between. Germline values: CDR1 SGHNT, CDR2 YENEEA. The CDR3 contains 15 residues. Full variable domain (remainder filled in from reference TRBV11-3 and TRBJ2-6): EAGVVQSPRYKIIEKKQPVAFWCNPISGHNTLYWYLQNLGQGPELLIRYENEEAVDDSQLPKDRFSAERLKGVDSTLKIQPAELGDSAVYLCASSQGSSGANVLTFGAGSRLTVL.

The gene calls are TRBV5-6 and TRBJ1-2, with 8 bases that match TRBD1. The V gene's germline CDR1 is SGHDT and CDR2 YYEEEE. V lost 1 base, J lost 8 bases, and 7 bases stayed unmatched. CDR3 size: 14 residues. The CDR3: CASSLNGQGKGYTF. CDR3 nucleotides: TGTGCCAGCAGCTTGAACGGACAGGGTAAGGGCTACACCTTC.

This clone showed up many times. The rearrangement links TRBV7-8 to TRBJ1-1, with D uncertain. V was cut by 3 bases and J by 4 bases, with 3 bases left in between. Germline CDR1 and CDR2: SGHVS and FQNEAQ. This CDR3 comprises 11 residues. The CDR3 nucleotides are TGTGCCAGCAGCTTGAGCACTGAAGCTTTCTTT. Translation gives CASSLSTEAFF.

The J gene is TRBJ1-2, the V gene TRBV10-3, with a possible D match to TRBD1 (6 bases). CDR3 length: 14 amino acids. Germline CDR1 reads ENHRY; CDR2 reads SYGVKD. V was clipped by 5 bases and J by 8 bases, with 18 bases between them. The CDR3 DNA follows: TGTGCCATCAGTTTGGACAGAGCCTCTAGCGGCTACACCTTC. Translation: CAISLDRASSGYTF.

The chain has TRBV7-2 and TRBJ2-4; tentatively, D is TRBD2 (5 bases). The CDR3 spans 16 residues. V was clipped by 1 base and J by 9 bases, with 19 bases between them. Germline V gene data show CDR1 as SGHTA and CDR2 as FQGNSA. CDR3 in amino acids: CASSLGRTGRGGIQYF. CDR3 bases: TGTGCCAGCAGCTTAGGCCGGACGGGTCGGGGTGGCATTCAGTACTTC.

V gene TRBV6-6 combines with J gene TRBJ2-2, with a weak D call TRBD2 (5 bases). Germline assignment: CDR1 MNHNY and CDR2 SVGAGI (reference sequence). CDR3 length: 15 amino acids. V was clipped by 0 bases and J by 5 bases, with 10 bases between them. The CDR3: CASSYSRTGTGELFF. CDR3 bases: TGTGCCAGCAGTTACTCCAGGACGGGGACCGGGGAGCTGTTTTTT.

CDR3 coding DNA: TGTGCCGCCGGCAGGGGGGATGAAAAACTGTTTTTT. It codes for CAAGRGDEKLFF. The chain links TRBV6-5 to TRBJ1-4; TRBD1 matches at 7 bases. The CDR3 consists of 12 residues. Looked up from germline, CDR1 is MNHEY and CDR2 is SVGAGI. J was trimmed by 6 bases and V by 11 bases; bases with no gene match: 6.

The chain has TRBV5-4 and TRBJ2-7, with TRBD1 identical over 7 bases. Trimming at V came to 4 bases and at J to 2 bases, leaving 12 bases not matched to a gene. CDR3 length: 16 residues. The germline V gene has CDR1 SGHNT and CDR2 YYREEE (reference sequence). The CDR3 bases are TGTGCCAGCAGCGACGGAAGTGGGACAGAGCCCTACGAGCAGTACTTC. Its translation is CASSDGSGTEPYEQYF.

This chain's CDR3 is CASSPAQGGETQYF. The CDR3 bases are TGTGCCAGCAGCCCCGCCCAGGGGGGAGAGACCCAGTACTTC. The V and J genes are TRBV3-1 (or the pseudogene TRBV3-2) and TRBJ2-5; a weak D match, TRBD1 (7 bases). The V gene's germline CDR1 is LGHDT and CDR2 YNNKEL (reference sequence). Trimming stripped 4 bases from V and 4 bases from J, with 13 bases between. The CDR3 covers 14 residues.

CDR3 bases: TGTGCCAGTAGTCTGGGACAGGGTCTTAATTCACCCCTCCACTTT. Encoded protein: CASSLGQGLNSPLHF. The chain carries TRBV19 and TRBJ1-6, with 9 bases aligning to TRBD1. After removal of 5 bases from V and 6 bases from J, the junction contained 5 bases not matched to a gene. The CDR3 length is 15 residues. Germline values: CDR1 LNHDA, CDR2 SQIVND (reference sequence).

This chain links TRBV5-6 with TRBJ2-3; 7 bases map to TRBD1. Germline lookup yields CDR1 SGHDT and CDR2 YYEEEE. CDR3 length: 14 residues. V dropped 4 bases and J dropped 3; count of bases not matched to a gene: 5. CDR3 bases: TGTGCCAGCAGCCATGACAGGGTGACAGATACGCAGTATTTT. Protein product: CASSHDRVTDTQYF.

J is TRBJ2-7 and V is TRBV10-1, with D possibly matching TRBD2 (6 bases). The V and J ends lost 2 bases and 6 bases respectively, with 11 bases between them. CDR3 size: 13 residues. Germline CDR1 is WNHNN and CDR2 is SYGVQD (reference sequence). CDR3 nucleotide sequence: TGCGCCAGCAGTGAGAGGCGGGAAGGCGAGCAGTACTTC. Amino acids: CASSERREGEQYF.

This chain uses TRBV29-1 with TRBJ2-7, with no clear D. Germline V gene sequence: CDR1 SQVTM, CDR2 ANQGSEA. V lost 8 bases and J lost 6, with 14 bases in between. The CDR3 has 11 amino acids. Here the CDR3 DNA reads TGCAGCATTTCCGAGGCTGGCGAGCAGTACTTC. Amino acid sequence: CSISEAGEQYF.